This paragraph covers one T cell receptor (beta chain) sequence. Its antigen is currently unknown. With 60 Vbeta and 13 Jbeta primers, the PCR was carried out. The assay was immunoSEQ multiplex PCR, and TCRdb's table has in-frame clones only and misses some. The listing contains around 140,000 clones. This entry belongs to a study of cytomegalovirus exposure and HLA in healthy donors. Looking at the study overall: Within the Caucasian-associated ancestry cluster were around 81% of the roughly 360 genotyped donors.

Findings and caveats of the study: A later analysis found common viral pathogens apparently linked to several of the most significant clusters. When presence/absence was analysed, sequencing depth was taken to be roughly uniform across donors. Per a prior analysis, the majority of TCR beta V segments were productive roughly 90% or roughly 30% of the time.

The germline V gene has CDR1 SGDLS and CDR2 YYNGEE. The V end lost 0 bases, the J end lost 3 bases, and 9 bases lay between the germline ends. The CDR3 covers 14 residues. Sequenced material: PBMCs. J is TRBJ1-2 and V is TRBV9; D gene uncertain. This receptor was obtained from a woman between 45 and 60 years old in good health and CMV-seronegative. The CDR3 coding sequence is TGTGCCAGCAGCGTAGCAGGAAACTACTATGGCTACACCTTC. It codes for CASSVAGNYYGYTF. The full variable domain, in which reference TRBV9 and TRBJ1-2 provide the parts outside the CDR3, is DSGVTQTPKHLITATGQRVTLRCSPRSGDLSVYWYQQSLDQGLQFLIQYYNGEERAKGNILERFSAQQFPDLHSELNLSSLELGDSALYFCASSVAGNYYGYTFGSGTRLTVV.